This T cell receptor beta chain was found in a study of T cell repertoires in cytomegalovirus infection. Overall study context: HLA-B-restricted CMV epitopes that are well studied were used alongside recently identified HLA-C-restricted ones. Evidence of both CMV infection and a matching HLA type came from public TCR beta signatures.

Study findings and constraints: In two of eight donors, the top clonotype was HLA-C-restricted CMV-specific. Cumulative frequency of public TCR beta families picked out carriers of CMV plus the relevant HLA.

TCRdb itself ran the reads through MiXCR, one entry per CDR3 protein. The table shows about half a million distinct CDR3 sequences, with about 42% occurring only once. This clonotype came up a few times. Its antigen is undetermined. The CDR3 spans 14 residues. Germline values: CDR1 DFQATT, CDR2 SNEGSKA (reference sequence). V shed 5 bases, J shed 7 bases, and the junction held 9 bases outside the gene matches. The sequencing used cultured PBMCs, collected from culture after CMV antigen stimulation. This sequence was found in a human donor in good health (CMV status not recorded). Some clones in this sample may be carry-over from other donors' samples. The chain has TRBV20-1 and TRBJ2-2; 8 positions match TRBD1. CDR3 sequence: CSARTTGAGGELFF. The CDR3 DNA follows: TGCAGTGCTCGAACGACAGGGGCCGGCGGGGAGCTGTTTTTT.